This TCR beta chain comes out of a study of T-cell reconstitution after alpha-beta-depleted transplantation in children. Unique molecular identifiers were used in preparing the TCRbeta library. TCRdb reprocessed the PCR reads via MiXCR and lists one record per CDR3 protein. The table shows 200,000 to 300,000 distinct CDR3 sequences, with roughly 25% occurring only once. Germline values: CDR1 DFQATT, CDR2 SNEGSKA (reference sequence). CDR3 size: 13 residues. This clonotype was observed many times. The chain couples TRBV20-1 to TRBJ2-1; D may be TRBD2 (6 bases). The clonotype comes from a girl aged 2 to 9 with Fanconi anemia, due to receive a stem cell transplant. The input for sequencing was PBMCs, taken before TCRalphabeta/CD19-depleted stem cell transplant. Here the CDR3 reads CRIKAGVYNEQFF. The CDR3 DNA sequence: TGCCGTATAAAAGCGGGCGTGTACAATGAGCAGTTCTTC.